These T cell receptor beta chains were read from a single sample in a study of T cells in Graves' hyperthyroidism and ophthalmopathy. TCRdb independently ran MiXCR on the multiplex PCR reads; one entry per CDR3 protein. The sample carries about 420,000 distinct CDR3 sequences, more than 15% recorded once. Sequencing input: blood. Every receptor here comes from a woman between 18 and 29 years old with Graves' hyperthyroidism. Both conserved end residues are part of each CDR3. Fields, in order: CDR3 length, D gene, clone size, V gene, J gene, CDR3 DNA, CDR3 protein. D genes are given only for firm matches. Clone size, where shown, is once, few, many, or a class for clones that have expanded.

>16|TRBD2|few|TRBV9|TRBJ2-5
TGTGCCAGCAGCGTAGGAAATAGCGGGGGACAAGAGACCCAGTACTTC
CASSVGNSGGQETQYF
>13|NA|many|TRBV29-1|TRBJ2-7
TGCAGCGCCGGAGGCAGGGGCTCCTACGAGCAGTACTTC
CSAGGRGSYEQYF
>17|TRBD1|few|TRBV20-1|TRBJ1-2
TGCAGTGCTAGGGCGTTGGGCAGGGGGCTCGACGGCTATGGCTACACCTTC
CSARALGRGLDGYGYTF
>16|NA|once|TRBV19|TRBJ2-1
TGTGCCAGTAGTATGAGGACGGTGAGCTCCTACAATGAGCAGTTCTTC
CASSMRTVSSYNEQFF
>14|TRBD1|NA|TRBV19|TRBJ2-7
TGTGCCAGTAGTATCGGGACAGGGACCGACGAGCAGTACTTC
CASSIGTGTDEQYF
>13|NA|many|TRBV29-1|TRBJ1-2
TGCAGCGTCCGGACGGCGGCCAACTATGGCTACACCTTC
CSVRTAANYGYTF
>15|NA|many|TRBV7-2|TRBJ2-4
TGTGCCAGCAGCTTATCCCAACTAAGCGGAAACATTCAGTACTTC
CASSLSQLSGNIQYF
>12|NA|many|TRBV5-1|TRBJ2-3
TGCGCCAGCAGCTTGGAAGGGAGTACGCAGTATTTT
CASSLEGSTQYF
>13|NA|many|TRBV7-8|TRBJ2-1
TGTGCCAGCAGCCCCGTGAGAGACAATGAGCAGTTCTTC
CASSPVRDNEQFF
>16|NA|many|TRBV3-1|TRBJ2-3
TGTGCCAGCAGCCAAATCCCGGGGGCTAGCACAGATACGCAGTATTTT
CASSQIPGASTDTQYF
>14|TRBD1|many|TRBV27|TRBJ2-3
TGTGCCACTGTAGACAGGGGTAGCACAGATACGCAGTATTTT
CATVDRGSTDTQYF
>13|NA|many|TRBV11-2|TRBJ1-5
TGTGCCAGCAGCCCAAGGAGCAATCAGCCCCAGCATTTT
CASSPRSNQPQHF
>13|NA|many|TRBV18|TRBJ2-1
TGTGCCAGCTCACCAGGGGAGTATGGTGAGCAGTTCTTC
CASSPGEYGEQFF
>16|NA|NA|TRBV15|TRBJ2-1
TGTGCCACCAGCAGAGAGAGGGGAGTGGTTTACGATGAGCAGTTCTTC
CATSRERGVVYDEQFF
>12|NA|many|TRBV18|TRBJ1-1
TGTGCCAGCTCACCACGTGAGGGAGAAGCTTTCTTT
CASSPREGEAFF
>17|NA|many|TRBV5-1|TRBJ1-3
TGCGCCAGCAGCTTGGGCTCTAGTAGTTACTCTGGAAACACCATATATTTT
CASSLGSSSYSGNTIYF
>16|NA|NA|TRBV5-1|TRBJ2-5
TGCGCCAGCAGCTTGCGGCAGGGGATCAATGGGGAGACCCAGTACTTC
CASSLRQGINGETQYF
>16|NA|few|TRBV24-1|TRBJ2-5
TGTGCCACCAGTGATCCGCAGGGGAATTCTCAAGAGACCCAGTACTTC
CATSDPQGNSQETQYF
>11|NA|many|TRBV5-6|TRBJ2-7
TGTGCCAGCAGCTCGTTCTACGAGCAGTACTTC
CASSSFYEQYF
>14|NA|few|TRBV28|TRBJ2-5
TGTGCCAGCAGTTTAATGAGGGCACAAGAGACCCAGTACTTC
CASSLMRAQETQYF
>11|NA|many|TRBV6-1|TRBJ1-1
TGTGCCAGACGGGTAAACACTGAAGCTTTCTTT
CARRVNTEAFF
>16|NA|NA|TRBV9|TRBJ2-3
TGTGCCAGCAGCGGCGCACCTGGGACCTCCACAGATACGCAGTATTTT
CASSGAPGTSTDTQYF